This T cell receptor beta chain was sequenced for a study of T cell responses to AZD1222 COVID-19 vaccine. Overall study findings and caveats: Donors, mostly white British, included more females; clonal diversity was possibly underestimated.

The CDR3 runs 14 residues. Germline lookup yields CDR1 MGHRA and CDR2 YSYEKL. V dropped 2 bases and J dropped 2 bases, with 10 bases sitting between them. Libraries were prepared by immunoSEQ multiplex PCR; TCRdb keeps only in-frame clonotypes and omits some of them. This table holds about 160,000 clones, roughly 94% found once. This clone was found a few times. What it recognizes is unknown. Sequences were derived from peripheral blood, sampled on day 0 of AZD1222 vaccination. This sequence joins TRBV4-1 and TRBJ2-7; tentatively, D is TRBD2 (6 bases). This receptor was taken from an adult in good health. The CDR3: CASSQSWGAYEQYV. The CDR3 bases are TGCGCCAGCAGCCAATCCTGGGGGGCCTACGAGCAGTACGTC.